Listed below are T cell receptor beta chains from one sample, sequenced in a study of blood T cell repertoires in COVID-19. TCRdb's copy holds only in-frame clones and misses some; the assay was immunoSEQ multiplex PCR. The sample has roughly 140,000 clones, more than 65% seen once. The material sequenced was peripheral blood. These receptors came from a woman in her forties or fifties in a cohort sampled during active or convalescent COVID-19. The CDR3 runs from the conserved cysteine through the conserved F or W. Each record gives: clone size, V gene, J gene, CDR3 protein. Clone size is not always given. Where it is, it says once, few, many or a class for expanded clones.

NA,TRBV30,TRBJ1-4,CAWSVDSDWDEKLFF
NA,TRBV2,TRBJ2-3,CASSEDVAGADTQYF
NA,TRBV6-1,TRBJ1-2,CASSEAVSANYGYTF
once,TRBV4-3,TRBJ1-2,CASSQVRGDNYGYTF
NA,TRBV4-1,TRBJ2-1,CASSHPGRAGRDRPYNEQFF
NA,TRBV4-3,TRBJ1-3,CASSQDIPRQGNRVNTIYF
NA,TRBV5-1,TRBJ2-2,CASKTGTGNTGELFF
NA,TRBV5-1,TRBJ2-1,CASSLGTQSYNEQFF
NA,TRBV30,TRBJ2-5,CAWSVQGQETQYF
NA,TRBV30,TRBJ2-7,CAWAGDHSYEQYF
once,TRBV30,TRBJ1-6,CARRDTYNSPLHF
NA,TRBV29-1,TRBJ2-1,CSVGGQGNEQFF
few,TRBV7-2,TRBJ2-2,CASSLSPHTGELFF
NA,TRBV30,TRBJ1-1,CAWSRQANTEAFF
NA,TRBV6-5,TRBJ1-2,CASSYSNRRHYGYTF
NA,TRBV4-3,TRBJ2-1,CASSQASGGIYNEQFF